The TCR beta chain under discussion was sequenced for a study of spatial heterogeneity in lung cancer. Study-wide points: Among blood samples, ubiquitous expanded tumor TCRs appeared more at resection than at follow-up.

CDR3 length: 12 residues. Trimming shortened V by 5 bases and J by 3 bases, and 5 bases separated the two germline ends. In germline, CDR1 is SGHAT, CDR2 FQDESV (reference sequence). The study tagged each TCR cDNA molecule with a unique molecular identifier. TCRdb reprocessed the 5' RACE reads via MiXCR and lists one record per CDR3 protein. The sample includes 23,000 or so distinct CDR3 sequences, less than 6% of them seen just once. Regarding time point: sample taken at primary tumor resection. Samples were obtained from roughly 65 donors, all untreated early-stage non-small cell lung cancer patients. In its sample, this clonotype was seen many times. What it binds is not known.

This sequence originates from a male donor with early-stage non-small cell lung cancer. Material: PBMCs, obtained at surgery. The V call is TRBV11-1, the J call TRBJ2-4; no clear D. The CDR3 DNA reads TGTGCCAGCAGCAGATACAAAAACATTCAGTACTTC. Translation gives CASSRYKNIQYF.